Below, 16 T cell receptor beta chains from the same sample are listed, as sequenced in a study of blood T cell repertoires in COVID-19. Sequencing used immunoSEQ multiplex PCR; TCRdb keeps in-frame clones, though not all of them. The sample has 150,000 to 200,000 clones, around 85% seen once. Material: PBMCs or T cells enriched from blood (not recorded which). The receptors stem from a man aged 40-49 years who had recovered from COVID-19.

A remark on this clone: The junction departs from germline at one end; a sequencing error may be responsible. This chain uses TRBV5-6 with TRBJ1-2; TRBD1 is a possible D gene (6 bases). Germline V gives CDR1 SGHDT, CDR2 YYEEEE. The CDR3 is 15 residues long. The CDR3 DNA sequence: TGTGCCAGCAGCTCAAGCTACAGGGTTAACCATGGCTACACCTTC. Translated, it gives CASSSSYRVNHGYTF.

V usage is TRBV29-1 and J usage is TRBJ1-1, with TRBD1 as a possible D gene (5 bases). This CDR3 has 11 amino acids. The germline V and J ends were trimmed by 6 bases and 8 bases, with 13 bases remaining between them. Looked up from germline, CDR1 is SQVTM and CDR2 is ANQGSEA. The CDR3 spells CSVQGEAEAFF. Here the CDR3 DNA reads TGCAGCGTCCAAGGGGAGGCGGAAGCTTTCTTT. Filled out from reference TRBV29-1 and TRBJ1-1, the complete variable domain reads SAVISQKPSRDICQRGTSLTIQCQVDSQVTMMFWYRQQPGQSLTLIATANQGSEATYESGFVIDKFPISRPNLTFSTLTVSNMSPEDSSIYLCSVQGEAEAFFGQGTRLTVV.

The rearrangement links TRBV28 to TRBJ2-3, with unresolved D. The length of the CDR3 is 12 residues. The germline V and J ends were trimmed by 10 bases and 8 bases, with 16 bases remaining between them. Germline loops: CDR1 MDHEN, CDR2 SYDVKM. The CDR3 coding sequence is TGTGCCATCCCCGCCCTAGTTGTTACGCAGTATTTT. This sequence encodes CAIPALVVTQYF.

The rearrangement joins TRBV27 to TRBJ2-2, with 10 bases that match TRBD1. Trimming took 6 bases from V and 1 from J; bases not matched to a gene: 11. Germline V gives CDR1 MNHEY, CDR2 SMNVEV (reference sequence). The CDR3 length is 18 residues. CDR3: CASSRWGQGSLNTGELFF. The CDR3 DNA reads TGTGCCAGCAGCCGGTGGGGACAGGGGTCACTGAACACCGGGGAGCTGTTTTTT.

The gene calls are TRBV19 and TRBJ1-4; D unclear. Trimming shortened V by 2 bases and J by 7 bases, and 11 bases separated the two germline ends. CDR1 and CDR2 (germline): LNHDA, SQIVND (reference sequence). CDR3 length equals 14 residues. The CDR3 loop is CASSIRSGGEKLFF. The CDR3 DNA reads as TGTGCCAGTAGTATAAGGTCGGGTGGTGAAAAACTGTTTTTT.

This clone has a handful of counts. V and J are TRBV12-3 or TRBV12-4 and TRBJ2-1, with D possibly matching TRBD1 (5 bases). The germline V and J ends were trimmed by 8 bases and 12 bases, with 8 bases remaining between them. The CDR3 has 9 amino acids. Written as DNA, the CDR3 is TGTGCCAGCGGGGCCTTGCAGTTCTTC. Translated, it gives CASGALQFF.

This clone showed up just a few times. This chain uses TRBV2 with TRBJ2-2; D unclear. The V gene lost 6 bases and the J gene lost 0 bases, with 11 bases spanning the gap. This CDR3 is built from 15 residues. Germline values: CDR1 SNHLY, CDR2 FYNNEI. CDR3 coding DNA: TGTGCCAGCAGGGAGACCTACGCGAACACCGGGGAGCTGTTTTTT. Residues: CASRETYANTGELFF.

In regard to this clone: This CDR3 is also generated by other DNA sequences in the sample. The J gene is TRBJ1-5, the V gene TRBV30; maybe TRBD1 (5 bases). From germline, CDR1 is GTSNPN and CDR2 SVGIG (reference sequence). With 0 bases removed from V and 2 bases from J, the gap between germline ends came to 5 bases. This CDR3 contains 13 residues. The CDR3 sequence: CAWSVQGNQPQHF. Written as DNA, the CDR3 is TGTGCCTGGAGTGTACAGGGCAATCAGCCCCAGCATTTT.

V and J are TRBV4-1 and TRBJ2-6, with a possible D match to TRBD2 (5 bases). There are 19 residues in the CDR3. Germline CDR1 and CDR2: MGHRA and YSYEKL. Trimming took off 5 bases at V and 0 bases at J, with 20 bases between the two ends. The CDR3: CASSVQSSRNHSGANVLTF. The CDR3 nucleotides are TGCGCCAGCAGCGTACAATCTAGCCGTAATCACTCTGGGGCCAACGTCCTGACTTTC.

The chain has TRBV29-1 and TRBJ2-5; 13 bases are a match to TRBD2. Germline values: CDR1 SQVTM, CDR2 ANQGSEA. V was clipped by 4 bases and J by 2 bases; unmatched bases: 4. The CDR3 covers 15 residues. CDR3 DNA sequence: TGCAGCGTTGGGCCGACTAGCGGGAGGCAAGAGACCCAGTACTTC. It specifies CSVGPTSGRQETQYF. The full variable domain, completed using reference TRBV29-1 and TRBJ2-5, is SAVISQKPSRDICQRGTSLTIQCQVDSQVTMMFWYRQQPGQSLTLIATANQGSEATYESGFVIDKFPISRPNLTFSTLTVSNMSPEDSSIYLCSVGPTSGRQETQYFGPGTRLLVL.

V and J are TRBV19 and TRBJ2-1; 8 bases map to TRBD1. The CDR3 contains 15 residues. Trimming at V came to 7 bases and at J to 3 bases, leaving 8 bases not matched to a gene. CDR1 and CDR2 (germline): LNHDA, SQIVND (reference sequence). For the CDR3, the DNA is TGTGCCAGTAATTTAAGAGACAGGGGCTACAATGAGCAGTTCTTC. It codes for CASNLRDRGYNEQFF. Filled out from reference TRBV19 and TRBJ2-1, the complete variable domain reads DGGITQSPKYLFRKEGQNVTLSCEQNLNHDAMYWYRQDPGQGLRLIYYSQIVNDFQKGDIAEGYSVSREKKESFPLTVTSAQKNPTAFYLCASNLRDRGYNEQFFGPGTRLTVL.

This clone has more than one count but fewer than ten. The genes are TRBV7-9 and TRBJ1-1; 8 bases map to TRBD1. The V and J ends lost 1 base and 1 base, in that order; junction bases with no gene match: 5. Germline V CDR1 and CDR2: SEHNR, FQNEAQ (reference sequence). CDR3 length: 16 amino acids. The CDR3 bases are TGTGCCAGCAGCTTAGACAGGGGGTCTGGGAACACTGAAGCTTTCTTT. Its protein product is CASSLDRGSGNTEAFF.

This clone was picked up one time. The chain recombines TRBV6-5 with TRBJ1-1; D is undetermined. This CDR3 is built from 15 residues. Germline CDR1 is MNHEY and CDR2 is SVGAGI. V lost 0 bases, J lost 0 bases, and 8 bases lay in between. CDR3 DNA: TGTGCCAGCAGTTACTCAACAATCATGAACACTGAAGCTTTCTTT. Its protein product is CASSYSTIMNTEAFF.

The chain uses TRBV4-1 and TRBJ2-1; D may be TRBD2 (7 bases). Between the trimmed V and J ends, which lost 0 bases and 8 bases, there was a span of 29 bases. This CDR3 has 20 residues. Germline V CDR1 and CDR2: MGHRA, YSYEKL. The CDR3 sequence: CASSQDGGGALLSFTDEQFF. CDR3 in DNA: TGCGCCAGCAGCCAAGACGGTGGGGGGGCTCTTTTATCTTTTACCGATGAGCAGTTCTTC.

This chain connects TRBV2 to TRBJ1-1, with TRBD1 identical over 8 bases. CDR1 and CDR2 (germline): SNHLY, FYNNEI. This CDR3 has 14 residues. The ends lost 4 bases at V and 3 bases at J; junction bases unmatched: 4. The chain's CDR3 is CASSVQGDDTEAFF. CDR3 nucleotides: TGTGCCAGCAGTGTACAGGGGGATGACACTGAAGCTTTCTTT.

The chain has TRBV6-5 and TRBJ2-4, with D maybe TRBD2 (6 bases). V was pared by 6 bases and J by 0 bases, with 9 bases between. The CDR3 contains 14 residues. Per the germline V gene, CDR1 is MNHEY and CDR2 is SVGAGI. This CDR3 is CASSRDLAKNIQYF. The CDR3 region has the DNA TGTGCCAGCAGCCGGGACTTAGCCAAAAACATTCAGTACTTC.